The 26 T cell receptor beta chains presented below share a single source sample, sequenced in a study of CD8 T cells in ankylosing spondylitis. Findings of the study overall: One TCR beta motif, made up of 7 or 8 highly homologous variants, appeared characteristic of ankylosing spondylitis blood.

These TCRs' antigens remain unknown. Each CDR3 protein is one row after TCRdb ran MiXCR on the 5' RACE reads. This sample has 400,000 or so distinct CDR3 sequences, with around 26% found just once. Sequences were obtained from blood, either unsorted or a sorted T cell fraction (not recorded which). The receptor set was obtained from a male donor with ankylosing spondylitis.

V and J are TRBV4-2 and TRBJ2-1, with unresolved D. Between the trimmed V and J ends, which lost 3 bases and 8 bases, there was a span of 14 bases. The CDR3 is 14 amino acids. Germline V lookup: CDR1 LGHNA, CDR2 YNFKEQ. Written as DNA, the CDR3 is TGTGCCAGCAGCCAGGCCTCTAGGGTGGATGAGCAGTTCTTC. Residues: CASSQASRVDEQFF.

The chain links TRBV2 to TRBJ2-7, with 7 bases lining up with TRBD1. V shed 3 bases, J shed 6 bases, and the junction held 8 bases outside the gene matches. This CDR3 has 14 amino acids. CDR1 and CDR2 (germline): SNHLY, FYNNEI. The CDR3 DNA reads as TGTGCCAGCAGTGATGGGACAGCGGCCCTCGAGCAGTACTTC. This gives the protein CASSDGTAALEQYF. Full variable domain (missing parts from reference TRBV2 and TRBJ2-7): EPEVTQTPSHQVTQMGQEVILRCVPISNHLYFYWYRQILGQKVEFLVSFYNNEISEKSEIFDDQFSVERPDGSNFTLKIRSTKLEDSAMYFCASSDGTAALEQYFGPGTRLTVT.

There are a few counts of this clonotype. V and J are TRBV9 and TRBJ2-2, with D possibly being TRBD1 (6 bases). Trimming cost V 4 bases and J 7 bases, with 20 bases left between them. From germline, CDR1 is SGDLS and CDR2 YYNGEE. The CDR3 sequence is 16 residues long. The CDR3 DNA reads as TGTGCCAGCAGCCCCATGGGGACAAATCCGTACGGGGAGCTGTTTTTT. It yields the protein CASSPMGTNPYGELFF.

This clonotype was found a few times. V usage is TRBV4-2 and J usage is TRBJ2-5, with 7 bases lining up with TRBD1. The CDR3 runs to 14 residues. Germline V CDR1 and CDR2: LGHNA, YNFKEQ. V was pared by 2 bases and J by 1 base, with 1 base of the junction left unmatched. CDR3 DNA: TGTGCCAGCAGCCAACGGGACAGCCAAGAGACCCAGTACTTC. It is translated as CASSQRDSQETQYF.

This sequence joins TRBV10-3 and TRBJ1-5; D ambiguous. Per germline, CDR1 ENHRY and CDR2 SYGVKD. The CDR3 runs 14 residues. Trimming shortened V by 1 base and J by 9 bases, and 13 bases separated the two germline ends. This CDR3 is CAISEWETPSPQHF. In DNA form, the CDR3 reads TGTGCCATCAGTGAGTGGGAGACCCCATCGCCCCAGCATTTT.

This clonotype ranks as medium-sized. V and J are TRBV12-3 or TRBV12-4 and TRBJ1-5, with D possibly TRBD1 on 5 matching bases. The V and J ends lost 5 bases and 4 bases respectively, with 12 bases between them. The CDR3 extends over 14 amino acids. In DNA, the CDR3 is TGTGCCAGCAGTAGGACGGGGGGTAATCAGCCCCAGCATTTT. As protein: CASSRTGGNQPQHF.

The rearrangement uses TRBV12-3 or TRBV12-4 and TRBJ1-6, with a weak D call TRBD1 (5 bases). Trimming shortened V by 8 bases and J by 9 bases, and 14 bases separated the two germline ends. This CDR3 has 13 residues. The CDR3 is CASELGGGSPLHF. The CDR3 nucleotides read TGTGCCAGCGAACTGGGGGGAGGTTCACCCCTCCACTTT.

This clonotype has at least ten counts. The chain links TRBV12-3 or TRBV12-4 to TRBJ1-6; a possible D gene is TRBD1 (6 bases). V lost 7 bases and J lost 0, with 13 bases in between. CDR3 size: 16 residues. In DNA form, the CDR3 reads TGTGCCAGCACCCGGACAGCGAGCTCCTATAATTCACCCCTCCACTTT. This sequence encodes CASTRTASSYNSPLHF.

The gene calls are TRBV4-1 and TRBJ1-1; perhaps TRBD1 as D (5 bases). The germline CDR1 and CDR2 sequences are MGHRA and YSYEKL. The CDR3 totals 15 residues. V lost 3 bases to trimming and J lost 6 bases, with 17 bases between them. In DNA form, the CDR3 reads TGCGCCAGCAGCCAGGACGGGCGGGACTTACCTGAAGCTTTCTTT. This codes for CASSQDGRDLPEAFF.

The chain has TRBV5-1 and TRBJ2-1; D may correspond to TRBD1 or TRBD2 (5 bases each). Trimming removed 4 bases at V and 4 bases at J, with 12 bases between. CDR1 is SGHRS, CDR2 YFSETQ, per germline. The CDR3 has 14 residues. The CDR3 DNA reads TGCGCCAGCAGCACGGGACCAAAATACAATGAGCAGTTCTTC. It encodes CASSTGPKYNEQFF.

The table lists this clonotype with a few counts. One end of the junction does not line up with germline, which may come from a read error. This chain uses TRBV4-2 with TRBJ2-2; TRBD2 aligns across 7 bases. The CDR3 length is 17 residues. Germline V gives CDR1 LGHNA, CDR2 YNFKEQ. The CDR3 nucleotides are TGTGCCGGCAGCCAAGATAGGGGCGCTAGCGGTGTCGGGGAGCTGTTTTTT. Translated: CAGSQDRGASGVGELFF.

At least ten counts were recorded for this clonotype. V usage is TRBV7-9 and J usage is TRBJ1-4; TRBD1 is a possible D gene (5 bases). The germline V gene has CDR1 SEHNR and CDR2 FQNEAQ (reference sequence). The CDR3 length is 16 residues. Trimming shortened V by 5 bases and J by 6 bases, and 19 bases separated the two germline ends. CDR3 nucleotide sequence: TGTGCCAGCAGCCTCGGGACTACTTGGAGAGATGAAAAACTGTTTTTT. This encodes CASSLGTTWRDEKLFF.

A few counts support this clonotype. The CDR3 protein is CASSQGEGRPPDEQFF. The CDR3 DNA sequence: TGTGCCAGCAGCCAAGGAGAAGGACGGCCTCCCGATGAGCAGTTCTTC. The chain couples TRBV7-8 to TRBJ2-1; D remains unclear. This CDR3 is built from 16 residues. V lost 5 bases and J 8 bases, leaving 22 bases between the germline ends. The V gene's germline CDR1 is SGHVS and CDR2 FQNEAQ. The full variable domain, completed using reference TRBV7-8 and TRBJ2-1, is GAGVSQSPRYKVAKRGQDVALRCDPISGHVSLFWYQQALGQGPEFLTYFQNEAQLDKSGLPSDRFFAERPEGSVSTLKIQRTQQEDSAVYLCASSQGEGRPPDEQFFGPGTRLTVL.

This clonotype was detected only a few times. The rearrangement joins TRBV11-1 to TRBJ2-1; 14 bases are a match to TRBD2. Germline CDR1 reads SGHAT; CDR2 reads FQDESV (reference sequence). V was pared by 5 bases and J by 8 bases, with 14 bases of the junction left unmatched. This CDR3 is 18 amino acids long. Here the CDR3 reads CASSLSPNGLAGGYEQFF. The CDR3 DNA follows: TGTGCCAGCAGCCTGTCACCAAATGGACTAGCGGGAGGCTATGAGCAGTTCTTC.

The rearrangement uses TRBV24-1 and TRBJ2-2; D unresolved. The V gene's germline CDR1 is KGHDR and CDR2 SFDVKD. The CDR3 has 14 residues. Trimming pared 0 bases from V and 4 bases from J, leaving 5 bases between. CDR3 sequence: CATSDLQFTGELFF. The CDR3 DNA sequence: TGTGCCACCAGTGATTTGCAATTCACCGGGGAGCTGTTTTTT.

This clonotype was observed a handful of times. V usage is TRBV27 and J usage is TRBJ1-2, with D maybe TRBD1 (5 bases). V lost 4 bases and J lost 7, with 13 bases in between. Germline V gives CDR1 MNHEY, CDR2 SMNVEV (reference sequence). CDR3 length: 13 residues. The chain's CDR3 is CASSSPSGPGYTF. CDR3 DNA: TGTGCCAGCAGTTCCCCCTCGGGACCTGGCTACACCTTC.

The sample holds a few counts of this clonotype. This chain connects TRBV27 to TRBJ1-1; TRBD1 agrees at 7 bases. V lost 11 bases to trimming and J lost 9 bases; unmatched junction nucleotides: 6. Looked up from germline, CDR1 is MNHEY and CDR2 is SMNVEV (reference sequence). This CDR3 has 10 amino acids. CDR3 region: CAALQGKAFF. In DNA, the CDR3 is TGTGCCGCCCTACAGGGGAAAGCTTTCTTT.

The chain uses TRBV20-1 and TRBJ1-1; D is perhaps TRBD1 (5 bases). CDR1 is DFQATT, CDR2 SNEGSKA, per germline (reference sequence). This CDR3 has 14 residues. V was trimmed by 6 bases and J by 1 base, leaving 15 bases between them. This CDR3 is CSASTGTQNTEAFF. CDR3 in DNA: TGCAGTGCGAGTACCGGGACGCAGAACACTGAAGCTTTCTTT.

The chain joins TRBV4-1 to TRBJ2-3; D uncertain. The CDR3 length is 14 residues. V lost 4 bases and J lost 2, with 10 bases in between. The germline CDR1 and CDR2 sequences are MGHRA and YSYEKL. Here the CDR3 reads CASSPEAYTDTQYF. The CDR3, as DNA: TGCGCCAGCAGCCCGGAAGCTTACACAGATACGCAGTATTTT.

This clonotype was counted between two and nine times. This rearrangement joins TRBV20-1 to TRBJ2-5, with D possibly matching TRBD1 (5 bases). V was shortened by 6 bases and J by 2 bases, with 13 bases between the two germline ends. The V gene's germline CDR1 is DFQATT and CDR2 SNEGSKA (reference sequence). The CDR3 is made up of 13 amino acids. Written as DNA, the CDR3 is TGCAGTGCGAACAACAGGATACAAGAGACCCAGTACTTC. Protein sequence: CSANNRIQETQYF.

V is TRBV4-1 and J is TRBJ1-2, with D possibly TRBD1 on 5 matching bases. The CDR3 totals 14 residues. CDR1 and CDR2 (germline): MGHRA, YSYEKL. V lost 4 bases and J 5 bases, leaving 14 bases between the germline ends. The CDR3 protein is CASSLGVTAYGYTF. For the CDR3, the DNA is TGCGCCAGCAGCCTGGGGGTAACAGCTTATGGCTACACCTTC.

This clonotype was seen more than once but under ten times. The V call is TRBV12-3 or TRBV12-4, the J call TRBJ1-2; 7 nucleotides match TRBD1. The CDR3 extends over 14 amino acids. With 5 bases clipped from V and 2 bases from J, the junction kept 5 bases outside the gene matches. CDR3 protein: CASSVGTENYGYTF. DNA for the CDR3: TGTGCCAGCAGTGTAGGGACAGAAAACTATGGCTACACCTTC.

The rearrangement uses TRBV12-3 or TRBV12-4 and TRBJ1-5; 7 nucleotides match TRBD1. Unmatched junction bases numbered 3, after V lost 5 bases and J lost 8 bases. The CDR3 contains 12 residues. The CDR3 region is CASSVQGEPQHF. CDR3 nucleotide sequence: TGTGCCAGCAGTGTCCAGGGGGAGCCCCAGCATTTT.

This clonotype has just a few counts. The V and J genes are TRBV5-1 and TRBJ1-1; 9 positions match TRBD1. Germline lookup yields CDR1 SGHRS and CDR2 YFSETQ. CDR3 size: 16 residues. J gave up 0 bases and V 2 bases, and 5 bases lay outside the gene matches. CDR3 in DNA: TGCGCCAGCAGCTTAGGGACAGGGAACATGAACACTGAAGCTTTCTTT. It yields the protein CASSLGTGNMNTEAFF.

This clonotype has only a few counts. The chain couples TRBV24-1 to TRBJ2-2, with TRBD2 as a possible D gene (5 bases). The CDR3 runs 13 residues. Trimming removed 10 bases at V and 1 base at J, with 9 bases between. CDR1 and CDR2 from the germline V gene are KGHDR and SFDVKD. The DNA for the CDR3 is TGTGCCACGAGACGGGGGAACACCGGGGAGCTGTTTTTT. Protein sequence: CATRRGNTGELFF.

The gene calls are TRBV5-1 and TRBJ2-7, with D possibly being TRBD2 (6 bases). V lost 4 bases and J 3 bases, leaving 17 bases between the germline ends. The CDR3 totals 15 residues. Germline lookup yields CDR1 SGHRS and CDR2 YFSETQ. The CDR3 reads CASSREPAGNYEQYV. The CDR3 DNA reads as TGCGCCAGCAGCCGCGAGCCGGCGGGGAACTACGAGCAGTACGTC.